The 4 T cell receptor beta chains below come from one sample, sequenced in a study of post-analysis software for immune sequencing data. Regarding the study as a whole: In patients, TRBV5-6, TRBV5-1 and TRBV20-1 belonged to several TRBV segments found more frequently than in controls.

For these receptors, no antigen is known. Included in the TCR beta cDNA libraries were unique molecular identifiers. TCRdb redid the calling of the PCR reads with MiXCR, one entry per CDR3 protein. There are about 500,000 distinct CDR3 sequences in the sample; 40% to 55% occur only once, and about 12% lies in the top ten. Source material: blood. These receptor sequences come from a girl aged 5-17 years with multiple sclerosis.

DNA for the CDR3: TGTGCCAGCAGCTTATACGGGTCCCCTGAAATGCTATATGGCTACACCTTC. This codes for CASSLYGSPEMLYGYTF. The chain has TRBV11-2 and TRBJ1-2; D uncertain. The V end lost 2 bases, the J end lost 5 bases, and 21 bases lay between the germline ends. The CDR3 spans 17 residues. Germline lookup yields CDR1 SGHAT and CDR2 FQNNGV.

The chain recombines TRBV20-1 with TRBJ2-5; 9 nucleotides line up with TRBD2. This CDR3 is built from 17 residues. Germline loops: CDR1 DFQATT, CDR2 SNEGSKA (reference sequence). V was pared by 5 bases and J by 5 bases, with 18 bases of the junction left unmatched. CDR3 protein: CSAPMILAGGAQETQYF. The CDR3 region has the DNA TGCAGTGCTCCCATGATTTTGGCGGGAGGGGCGCAGGAGACCCAGTACTTC.

The chain couples TRBV29-1 to TRBJ1-1, with TRBD1 as a possible D gene (5 bases). Germline V gene lookup returns CDR1 SQVTM and CDR2 ANQGSEA. Trimming left V 8 bases short and J 0 bases short, with 13 bases between. The CDR3 runs to 13 residues. The CDR3 sequence is CSSEGGVNTEAFF. The DNA of the CDR3 is TGCAGCTCCGAGGGAGGGGTGAACACTGAAGCTTTCTTT.

J is TRBJ2-1 and V is TRBV29-1; no reliable D call. Germline lookup yields CDR1 SQVTM and CDR2 ANQGSEA. Deletions cut 7 bases from V and 4 bases from J, with 17 bases between. The CDR3 is 14 amino acids. CDR3 nucleotides: TGCAGCGCTACACCCCTCATGGGGTACAATGAGCAGTTCTTC. This translates into CSATPLMGYNEQFF.